This TCR beta chain was observed in a study of blood T cell repertoires in COVID-19. Measured with immunoSEQ multiplex PCR; TCRdb has only the in-frame clones, and not every one. The data show around 230,000 clones, with over 70% seen just once and roughly 7.6% held by the top ten. The TCR sequence derives from a woman between 45 and 65 years old with acute or convalescent COVID-19. The sample was peripheral blood.

The CDR3 nucleotides read TGTGCCAGTAGTATTCTCCGGGACAGGGTAGCGGGAGAATCTGGGGCCAACGTCCTGACTTTC. Its translation is CASSILRDRVAGESGANVLTF. This sequence joins TRBV19 and TRBJ2-6; D may match TRBD1 or TRBD2 (9 bases each). The germline V gene has CDR1 LNHDA and CDR2 SQIVND (reference sequence). The CDR3 sequence is 21 residues long. Trimming removed 3 bases from V and 1 base from J, with 25 bases in between.